Each of the 2 T cell receptor beta chains below was sequenced from the same sample in a study of shared clonotypes between healthy human individuals (TCRdb year 2020). The library was built by means of the immunoSEQ multiplex PCR assay. TCRdb holds this immuneACCESS table with in-frame rearrangements only. Some clones are missing; in checked studies, unresolved V genes explain under half, and the rest has no known cause. For this sample the table gives roughly 1 million clones, of which around 82% were detected only once. About 0.52% of the sample comes from the top ten. The sample taken for sequencing was memory CD4+ T cells from PBMCs. The label giving this sample's cell subset or site can be read as: CD45RA-negative fraction. The source is a man between 18 and 29 years old in good health. Some clones in this sample may be carry-over from other donors' samples.

V is TRBV6-1 and J is TRBJ1-2, with 10 bases aligning to TRBD1. This CDR3 region has 17 residues. Looked up from germline, CDR1 is MNHNS and CDR2 is SASEGT. V shed 3 bases and J 4 bases; nucleotides not matched to a gene: 11. This chain's CDR3 is CASSDPGQGMSGYGYTF. CDR3 DNA: TGTGCCAGCAGTGATCCGGGACAGGGGATGTCGGGCTATGGCTACACCTTC.

The chain uses TRBV29-1 and TRBJ2-2, with a tentative D call TRBD2 (6 bases). The CDR3 totals 15 residues. Germline CDR1 and CDR2: SQVTM and ANQGSEA. The V and J ends lost 5 bases and 0 bases respectively, with 13 bases between them. CDR3 sequence: CSVRPGLSNTGELFF. Here the CDR3 DNA reads TGCAGCGTTAGACCGGGACTTTCGAACACCGGGGAGCTGTTTTTT.